Following are 17 T cell receptor beta chains from one sample sequenced in a study of cytomegalovirus exposure and HLA in healthy donors. Both 60 Vbeta primers and 13 Jbeta primers went into the PCR. Assay: immunoSEQ multiplex PCR; the TCRdb copy retains only in-frame clones and omits some. This sample has about 110,000 clones; around 73% occur once, and the top ten carry around 1.3%. Sequencing input: PBMCs. These receptors came from a man aged 30 to 39 in good health and CMV-seronegative.

The DNA for the CDR3 is TGTGCCAGCAGTTTGGGGCAGGGGTCACAGCCCCAGCATTTT. Residues: CASSLGQGSQPQHF. This rearrangement joins TRBV28 to TRBJ1-5; D might be TRBD1 (6 bases). The CDR3 runs to 14 residues. The germline V and J ends were trimmed by 3 bases and 7 bases, with 13 bases remaining between them. CDR1 MDHEN and CDR2 SYDVKM come from the germline V gene.

This chain joins TRBV30 and TRBJ1-1, with 8 bases aligning to TRBD1. The V segment lost 3 bases and the J segment 1 base; nucleotides outside the gene matches: 7. The CDR3 has 15 residues. Germline CDR1 and CDR2: GTSNPN and SVGIG (reference sequence). CDR3 protein: CAWRNRGATNTEAFF. The DNA of the CDR3 is TGTGCCTGGAGGAACAGGGGGGCGACGAACACTGAAGCTTTCTTT.

A single count supports this clone. The rearrangement uses TRBV5-8 and TRBJ2-7; 8 nucleotides align to TRBD1. J lost 5 bases, V lost 5 bases, and 6 bases had no gene match. The CDR3 runs to 13 residues. Germline V gives CDR1 SGHTS, CDR2 YDEGEE. CDR3 nucleotide sequence: TGTGCCAGCAGGAGGACAGGGACCAACGAGCAGTACTTC. Protein sequence: CASRRTGTNEQYF.

The V call is TRBV14, the J call TRBJ1-4; no firm D call. Trimming stripped 2 bases from V and 0 bases from J, with 10 bases between. Germline-derived CDR1 and CDR2 are SGHDN and FVKESK. The CDR3 consists of 16 residues. CDR3 nucleotide sequence: TGTGCCAGCAGCCAATATCGAACTTCAACTAATGAAAAACTGTTTTTT. As protein: CASSQYRTSTNEKLFF.

The chain couples TRBV13 to TRBJ1-6; 7 bases fit TRBD1. This CDR3 has 14 residues. Germline CDR1 is PRHDT and CDR2 is FYEKMQ (reference sequence). V dropped 5 bases and J dropped 6; count of bases not matched to a gene: 4. The CDR3 region has the DNA TGTGCCAGCAGCACGGGACAGACTAATTCACCCCTCCACTTT. It yields the protein CASSTGQTNSPLHF.

The genes are TRBV10-1 and TRBJ2-1; 8 bases fit TRBD2. The trim removed 0 bases at V and 5 bases at J, leaving 6 bases unmatched. The germline V gene has CDR1 WNHNN and CDR2 SYGVQD (reference sequence). The CDR3 runs 16 residues. Here the CDR3 DNA reads TGCGCCAGCAGTGAGTCGGCCAGCGGGAGTGACAATGAGCAGTTCTTC. Protein sequence: CASSESASGSDNEQFF.

The V gene is TRBV5-8, the J gene TRBJ1-4, with 7 bases identical to TRBD1. The CDR3 is 17 amino acids. Losses at the gene ends were 4 bases for V and 2 bases for J; bases not matched to a gene: 11. Germline V gives CDR1 SGHTS, CDR2 YDEGEE. The CDR3 coding sequence is TGTGCCAGCAGCCCCCTGACAGGGCTGTCGACTAATGAAAAACTGTTTTTT. This sequence encodes CASSPLTGLSTNEKLFF.

This clone was detected a few times. V usage is TRBV19 and J usage is TRBJ1-1; 12 bases match TRBD1. The CDR3 spans 13 residues. V shed 9 bases and J 6 bases; nucleotides not matched to a gene: 5. Per germline, CDR1 LNHDA and CDR2 SQIVND (reference sequence). CDR3 DNA sequence: TGTGCCAGCACGGGACAGGGGGCCGCTGAAGCTTTCTTT. Translating gives CASTGQGAAEAFF.

The chain uses TRBV29-1 and TRBJ2-5; TRBD2 aligns across 8 bases. This CDR3 comprises 13 residues. Germline-derived CDR1 and CDR2 are SQVTM and ANQGSEA. The J segment lost 5 bases and the V segment lost 5 bases, leaving 7 bases of the junction unmatched. CDR3 DNA sequence: TGCAGCGTTCGACGGACTAGCAACGAGACCCAGTACTTC. This translates into CSVRRTSNETQYF.

The chain links TRBV6-5 to TRBJ1-1, with 8 bases fitting TRBD1. The V gene end was trimmed by 7 bases and the J gene end by 6 bases; junction bases not matched to a gene: 10. The CDR3 totals 14 residues. Germline-derived CDR1 and CDR2 are MNHEY and SVGAGI. The CDR3 loop reads CASTPTGEVAEAFF. The CDR3 DNA is TGTGCCAGCACCCCGACAGGGGAGGTGGCTGAAGCTTTCTTT.

This clone has just one count. The rearrangement links TRBV7-7 to TRBJ2-1; TRBD2 agrees at 13 bases. The CDR3 extends over 18 amino acids. Germline trimming cut 5 bases from V and 3 bases from J; bases unmatched to any gene: 10. CDR1 is SSHAT and CDR2 is FNYEAQ in the germline V gene (reference sequence). CDR3 coding DNA: TGTGCCAGCAGCCCAGGACTAGCGGGAGAGGAGTACTACAATGAGCAGTTCTTC. Amino acid sequence: CASSPGLAGEEYYNEQFF.

The chain couples TRBV18 to TRBJ2-1, with TRBD1 matching over 9 bases. Germline values: CDR1 KGHSH, CDR2 LQKENI. J lost 3 bases, V lost 1 base, and 7 bases had no gene match. The CDR3 has 17 residues. The CDR3 sequence is CASSPRQGGENYNEQFF. The CDR3 DNA is TGTGCCAGCTCACCACGACAGGGGGGGGAAAACTACAATGAGCAGTTCTTC.

This clone is a singleton in its sample. V gene TRBV9 combines with J gene TRBJ2-3; TRBD2 might be the D (7 bases). Trimming removed 3 bases from V and 0 bases from J, with 14 bases in between. Germline CDR1 is SGDLS and CDR2 is YYNGEE. This CDR3 is 16 amino acids long. For the CDR3, the DNA is TGTGCCAGCAGCGCCCCAGGGGAGGGAAGCACAGATACGCAGTATTTT. Translating it yields CASSAPGEGSTDTQYF.

This clone appeared once. The gene calls are TRBV19 and TRBJ1-5, with D possibly TRBD1 on 6 matching bases. Trimming took off 0 bases at V and 2 bases at J, with 20 bases between the two ends. Germline V gives CDR1 LNHDA, CDR2 SQIVND (reference sequence). The CDR3 is 19 amino acids. The CDR3 reads CASSIEDRARAYGNQPQHF. CDR3 bases: TGTGCCAGTAGTATAGAGGACAGAGCCCGGGCTTATGGCAATCAGCCCCAGCATTTT.

The V gene is TRBV6-1, the J gene TRBJ2-3; 8 bases fit TRBD2. V gave up 5 bases and J gave up 1 base; unmatched junction bases: 2. The germline CDR1 and CDR2 sequences are MNHNS and SASEGT. The CDR3 totals 14 residues. The DNA for the CDR3 is TGTGCCAGCAGTAGGCGGGGGGGCACAGATACGCAGTATTTT. Protein product: CASSRRGGTDTQYF.

The V gene is TRBV7-9, the J gene TRBJ2-7; D unresolved. CDR3 length equals 14 residues. CDR1 SEHNR and CDR2 FQNEAQ come from the germline V gene (reference sequence). V was shortened by 4 bases and J by 4 bases, with 14 bases between the two germline ends. This CDR3 is CASSSGQVLYEQYF. CDR3 in DNA: TGTGCCAGCAGCTCCGGCCAGGTTTTGTACGAGCAGTACTTC.

V usage is TRBV10-2 and J usage is TRBJ2-5, with D perhaps TRBD2 (6 bases). The J call may be incorrect, as the DNA end agrees better with TRBJ2-7. This CDR3 is built from 14 residues. Looked up from germline, CDR1 is WSHSY and CDR2 is SAAADI. For the CDR3, the DNA is TGCGCCAGCAGTCCCTCTTCGGGAGCCTACGAGCAGTACTTC. Translating gives CASSPSSGAYEQYF.